This entry concerns a single TCR beta chain. Its antigen target is currently unknown. The input lacks base qualities; no much larger clone sits a single base away. CDR1 is given as LNHNV and CDR2 as YYDKDF, both from the germline V gene (reference sequence). Trimming removed 0 bases from V and 1 base from J, leaving 12 bases between the germline ends. The CDR3 goes from the cysteine to the phenylalanine over 16 residues. Kept here is only the CDR3 DNA, which spans 48 bases and is read in frame from base 1. The method behind the library was 5' RACE. TCRdb shows the sequencer as NextSeq 500. To allow correction of PCR and sequencing errors, the TCR library protocol tagged every TCR cDNA molecule with a unique molecular identifier. In the paper's pipeline: TCR identification, UMI-based error correction and CDR3 extraction were all carried out with Decombinator tools. TCRs above a frequency of 2 per 1,000, corresponding to the top 1% of the tumor frequency distribution, were defined as expanded. Renyi diversity was calculated using the R vegan package after each repertoire was subsampled 100 times to 5,000 TCRs. To build CDR3 similarity networks, amino acid triplet string-kernel similarity was used, and CDR3s were connected when their pairwise similarity was above 0.82. TCRdb's own reprocessing of the public reads used fastp at Q25 and MiXCR and kept productive beta chains. Each record represents a unique CDR3 protein, reported with the most common genes and DNA among its rows. TCRdb's processing, not the authors' own work, is the source of the V and J calls. Here the sample has some 120,000 distinct CDR3 sequences; 12% occur a single time. Of the sample, 16% falls within the top ten clones.

Taken with the paper, the label for time point translates to: blood at routine non-recurrence follow-up after resection. Whole RNA extracted from tumor and nontumor lung tissue, or from cryopreserved PBMC samples, was used for TCR sequencing without cell sorting. Only patients for whom sufficient RNA was available from at least two tumor regions were selected for TCR sequencing. The sample is drawn from a study of spatial heterogeneity in lung cancer (dated by TCRdb to 2018 to 2020). Regarding the complete study: Samples were obtained from 70 to 85 patients with early-stage, untreated non-small cell lung cancer from the lung TRACERx cohort. Follow-up PBMC samples were sequenced whenever the samples were available, and the median time to follow-up was around 2 years after resection. Beta-chain transcripts were consistently detected in greater numbers than alpha-chain transcripts, which likely reflects a higher abundance of beta-chain transcripts. In the raw uncorrected reads, each unique combination of TCR and UMI appeared more than ten times on average. In non-small cell lung cancer, the study quantitatively compared TCR alpha and beta repertoires across several tumor regions, matched nontumor lung, and blood. Nonsynonymous mutation counts, determined by whole-exome sequencing of tumor tissue, were related to TCR repertoire features. At surgery, both alpha and beta chains were TCR-sequenced in over 200 tumor regions, over 61 matched nontumor lung samples and a few dozen PBMC samples.

The investigation overall reported the following: Confirming at a functional level the hypothesis that regional TCRs recognize regional mutations was considered to require additional single-cell paired TCR alpha and beta sequencing. Ubiquitous expanded tumor TCRs showed up in blood more often at tumor resection than at routine follow-up. Only roughly 15 patients were included in comparisons of baseline and follow-up blood repertoires.

This receptor was identified in a male donor with early-stage non-small cell lung cancer. The source was PBMCs, collected at follow-up. The chain is made from TRBV15 and TRBJ1-1; the D gene is unclear. The bases are TGTGCCACCAGCAGAGATATCGGTCAGACGAACACTGAAGCTTTCTTT. It encodes CATSRDIGQTNTEAFF.